Sequencing of this TCR beta chain was carried out in a study of shared clonotypes between healthy human individuals. Naive CD8 cells lacked CD45RO and underwent positive selection for CCR7, leaving out terminally differentiated effector memory CD45RA+ cells. V lost 2 bases, J lost 2 bases, and 20 bases lay in between. The CDR3 contains 18 residues. Germline-derived CDR1 and CDR2 are MNHEY and SMNVEV (reference sequence). Measured with immunoSEQ multiplex PCR; TCRdb has only the in-frame clones, and not every one. The sample has about 600,000 clones, roughly 98% seen once; the top ten hold more than 0.3%.

This TCR came from a man aged 25-45 years in good health. The chain is built from TRBV27 and TRBJ2-3; D not certain. Sequenced input: naive CD8+ T cells sorted from blood. The CDR3 DNA follows: TGTGCCAGCAGTTTAGGCGAACGTTGGCGGAGCCTCACAGATACGCAGTATTTT. It encodes CASSLGERWRSLTDTQYF.